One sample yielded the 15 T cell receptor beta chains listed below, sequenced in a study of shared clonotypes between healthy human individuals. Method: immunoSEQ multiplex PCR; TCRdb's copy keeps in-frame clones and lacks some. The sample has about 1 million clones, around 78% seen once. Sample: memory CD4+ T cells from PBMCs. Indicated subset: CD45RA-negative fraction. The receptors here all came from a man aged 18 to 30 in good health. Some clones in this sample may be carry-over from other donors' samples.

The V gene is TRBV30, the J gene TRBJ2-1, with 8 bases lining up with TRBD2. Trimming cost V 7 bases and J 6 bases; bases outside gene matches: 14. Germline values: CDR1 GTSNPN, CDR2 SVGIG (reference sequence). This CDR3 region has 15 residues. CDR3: CASKGPSGSSNEQFF. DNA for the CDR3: TGTGCCTCGAAGGGCCCCAGCGGGAGTTCCAATGAGCAGTTCTTC.

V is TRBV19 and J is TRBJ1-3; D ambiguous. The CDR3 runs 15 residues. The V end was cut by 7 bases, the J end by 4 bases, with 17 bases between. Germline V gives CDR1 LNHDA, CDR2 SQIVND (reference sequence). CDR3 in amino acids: CASTGQQSFGNTIYF. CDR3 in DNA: TGTGCCAGTACTGGCCAGCAGAGTTTCGGAAACACCATATATTTT.

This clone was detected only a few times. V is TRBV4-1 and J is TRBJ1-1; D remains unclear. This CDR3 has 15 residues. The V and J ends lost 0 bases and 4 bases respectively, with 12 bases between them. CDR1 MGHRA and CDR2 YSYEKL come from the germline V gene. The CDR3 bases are TGCGCCAGCAGCCAAGACCCGTGGCGAGGCACTGAAGCTTTCTTT. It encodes CASSQDPWRGTEAFF.

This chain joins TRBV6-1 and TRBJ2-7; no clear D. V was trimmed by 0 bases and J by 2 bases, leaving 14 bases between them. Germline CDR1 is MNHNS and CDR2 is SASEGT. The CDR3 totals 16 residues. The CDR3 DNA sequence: TGTGCCAGCAGTGAAGCCCCGGGTCTTTCCGCCTACGAGCAGTACTTC. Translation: CASSEAPGLSAYEQYF.

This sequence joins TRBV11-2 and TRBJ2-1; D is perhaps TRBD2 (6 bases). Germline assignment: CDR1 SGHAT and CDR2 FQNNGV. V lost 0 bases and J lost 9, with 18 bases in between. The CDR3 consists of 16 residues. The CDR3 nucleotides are TGTGCCAGCAGCTTAGATCTTGGGACTTTCTCCCCTGAGCAGTTCTTC. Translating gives CASSLDLGTFSPEQFF.

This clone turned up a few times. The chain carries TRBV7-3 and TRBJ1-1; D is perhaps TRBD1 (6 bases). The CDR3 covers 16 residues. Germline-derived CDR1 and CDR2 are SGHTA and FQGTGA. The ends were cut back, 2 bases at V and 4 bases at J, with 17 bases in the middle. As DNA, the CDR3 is TGTGCCAGCAGCTTAGCCCATGGGGGGCAGGGCACTGAAGCTTTCTTT. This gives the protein CASSLAHGGQGTEAFF. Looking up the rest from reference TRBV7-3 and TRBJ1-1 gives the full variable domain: GAGVSQTPSNKVTEKGKYVELRCDPISGHTALYWYRQSLGQGPEFLIYFQGTGAADDSGLPNDRFFAVRPEGSVSTLKIQRTERGDSAVYLCASSLAHGGQGTEAFFGQGTRLTVV.

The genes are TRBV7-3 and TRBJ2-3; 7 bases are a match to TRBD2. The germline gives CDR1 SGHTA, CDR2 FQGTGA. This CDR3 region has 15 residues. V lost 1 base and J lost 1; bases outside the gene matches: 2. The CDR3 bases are TGTGCCAGCAGCTTAAGGCGGGAGCGCACAGATACGCAGTATTTT. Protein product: CASSLRRERTDTQYF.

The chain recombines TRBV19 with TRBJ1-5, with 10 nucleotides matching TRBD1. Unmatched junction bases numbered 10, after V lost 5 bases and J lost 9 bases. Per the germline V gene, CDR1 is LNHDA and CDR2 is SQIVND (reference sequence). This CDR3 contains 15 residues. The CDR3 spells CASSPSGQGVLPQHF. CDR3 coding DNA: TGTGCCAGTAGTCCCTCAGGACAGGGGGTTTTGCCCCAGCATTTT.

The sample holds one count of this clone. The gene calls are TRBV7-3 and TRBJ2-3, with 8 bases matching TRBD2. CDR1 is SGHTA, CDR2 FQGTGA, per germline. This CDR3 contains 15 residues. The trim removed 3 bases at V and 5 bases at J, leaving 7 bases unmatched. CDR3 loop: CASSFQAGVGDTQYF. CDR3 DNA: TGTGCCAGCAGCTTCCAAGCGGGAGTTGGAGATACGCAGTATTTT.

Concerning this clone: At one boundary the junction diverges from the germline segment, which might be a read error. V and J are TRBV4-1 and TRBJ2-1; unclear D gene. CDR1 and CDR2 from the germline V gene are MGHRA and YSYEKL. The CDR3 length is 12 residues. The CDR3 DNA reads TGCGCCAGCAGCCATGGGTCCAATGGGCAGTTCTTC. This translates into CASSHGSNGQFF.

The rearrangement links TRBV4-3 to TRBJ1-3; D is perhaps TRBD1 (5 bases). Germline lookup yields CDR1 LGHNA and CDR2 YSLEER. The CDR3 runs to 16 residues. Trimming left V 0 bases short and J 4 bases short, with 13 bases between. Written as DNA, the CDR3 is TGCGCCAGCAGCCAAGAATCCGGGACTCCCGGAAACACCATATATTTT. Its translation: CASSQESGTPGNTIYF.

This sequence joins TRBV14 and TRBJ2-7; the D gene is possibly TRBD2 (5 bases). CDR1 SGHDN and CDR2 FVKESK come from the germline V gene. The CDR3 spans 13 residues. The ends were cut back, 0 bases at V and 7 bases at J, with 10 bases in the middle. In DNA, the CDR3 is TGTGCCAGCAGCCAAGAACGGGGTTTGGAGCAGTACTTC. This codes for CASSQERGLEQYF. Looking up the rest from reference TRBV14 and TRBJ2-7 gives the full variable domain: EAGVTQFPSHSVIEKGQTVTLRCDPISGHDNLYWYRRVMGKEIKFLLHFVKESKQDESGMPNNRFLAERTGGTYSTLKVQPAELEDSGVYFCASSQERGLEQYFGPGTRLTVT.

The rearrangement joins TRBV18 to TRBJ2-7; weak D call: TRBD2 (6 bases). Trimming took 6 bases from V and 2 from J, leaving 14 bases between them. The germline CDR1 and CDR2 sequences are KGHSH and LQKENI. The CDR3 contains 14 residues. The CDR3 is CASSGGPGAYEQYF. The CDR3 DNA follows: TGTGCCAGCTCGGGAGGTCCGGGAGCCTACGAGCAGTACTTC.

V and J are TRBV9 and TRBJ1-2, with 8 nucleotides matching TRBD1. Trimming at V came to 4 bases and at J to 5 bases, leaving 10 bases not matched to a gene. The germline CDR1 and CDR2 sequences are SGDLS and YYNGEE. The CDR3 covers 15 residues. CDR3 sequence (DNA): TGTGCCAGCAGCTCAGCCAGGGGGCGCAGGTATGGCTACACCTTC. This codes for CASSSARGRRYGYTF.

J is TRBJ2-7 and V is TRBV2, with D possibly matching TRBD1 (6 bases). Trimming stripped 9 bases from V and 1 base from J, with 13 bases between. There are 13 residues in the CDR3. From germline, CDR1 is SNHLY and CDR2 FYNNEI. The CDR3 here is CARGATGSYEQYF. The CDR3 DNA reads TGTGCCAGGGGGGCCACGGGTTCCTACGAGCAGTACTTC.